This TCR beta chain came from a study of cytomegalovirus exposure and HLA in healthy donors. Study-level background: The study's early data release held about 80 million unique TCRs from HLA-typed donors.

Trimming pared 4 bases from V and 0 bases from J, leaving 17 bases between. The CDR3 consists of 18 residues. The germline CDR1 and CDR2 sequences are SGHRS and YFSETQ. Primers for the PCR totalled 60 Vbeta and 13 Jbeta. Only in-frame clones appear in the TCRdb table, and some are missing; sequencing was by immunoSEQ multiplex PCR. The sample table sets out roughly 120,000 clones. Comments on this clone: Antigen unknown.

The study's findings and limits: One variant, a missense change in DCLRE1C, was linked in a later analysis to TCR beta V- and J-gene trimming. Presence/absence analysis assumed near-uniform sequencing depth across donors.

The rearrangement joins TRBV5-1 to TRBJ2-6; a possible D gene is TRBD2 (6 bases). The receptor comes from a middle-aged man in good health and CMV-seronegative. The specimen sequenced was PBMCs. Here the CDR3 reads CASSLGPRRGSGANVLTF. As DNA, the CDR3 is TGCGCCAGCAGCCTTGGGCCCAGGAGGGGCTCTGGGGCCAACGTCCTGACTTTC.